The 13 T cell receptor beta chains below all came from one sample that was sequenced in a study of T cell changes during pregnancy in multiple sclerosis (dated by TCRdb to the late 2010s). Receptor amplification or capture employed the immunoSEQ multiplex PCR assay. TCRdb re-hosts the immuneACCESS table, in-frame sequences only. Its copies lack some clones; in the studies checked, an unresolved V gene accounts for under half of them, and the cause for the rest is not known. The table for this sample lists just under 85,000 clones; approximately 89% of them were counted only once. Clones ranked in the top ten supply around 2.3% of the sample. The sequencing here drew on peripheral blood, taken in the first trimester of pregnancy. These receptors came from a female donor with multiple sclerosis, enrolled in a pregnancy study.

In this sample, this clone turned up once. V is TRBV2 and J is TRBJ1-3, with D possibly matching TRBD1 (6 bases). V lost 7 bases, J lost 4 bases, and 14 bases lay in between. Germline V lookup: CDR1 SNHLY, CDR2 FYNNEI. This CDR3 region has 14 residues. The CDR3 nucleotides read TGTGCCAGCAAACCAGGGGAAGGCGGAAACACCATATATTTT. It translates to CASKPGEGGNTIYF. Combining the CDR3 with reference TRBV2 and TRBJ1-3 gives the whole variable domain EPEVTQTPSHQVTQMGQEVILRCVPISNHLYFYWYRQILGQKVEFLVSFYNNEISEKSEIFDDQFSVERPDGSNFTLKIRSTKLEDSAMYFCASKPGEGGNTIYFGEGSWLTVV.

CDR3 nucleotide sequence: TGTGCCAGCAGCTTGTTGGGCAGGGTGAACTCTGGAAACACCATATATTTT. Protein: CASSLLGRVNSGNTIYF. This sequence joins TRBV11-2 and TRBJ1-3; D is perhaps TRBD1 (5 bases). The CDR3 consists of 17 residues. V shed 3 bases and J shed 0 bases, with 15 bases lying between them. Germline V CDR1 and CDR2: SGHAT, FQNNGV.

This chain connects TRBV7-9 to TRBJ2-1, with 9 bases that match TRBD1. Unmatched junction bases numbered 7, after V lost 6 bases and J lost 4 bases. The CDR3 covers 15 residues. Looked up from germline, CDR1 is SEHNR and CDR2 is FQNEAQ (reference sequence). The CDR3 protein is CASSPRQGVYNEQFF. CDR3 DNA sequence: TGTGCCAGCAGTCCCAGACAGGGGGTTTACAATGAGCAGTTCTTC.

The chain carries TRBV6-5 and TRBJ1-1, with 8 bases that match TRBD1. The CDR3 length is 15 residues. V lost 6 bases to trimming and J lost 0 bases; unmatched junction nucleotides: 6. In germline, CDR1 is MNHEY, CDR2 SVGAGI. The CDR3 DNA follows: TGTGCCAGCAGGAGAACAGGGGGAATGAACACTGAAGCTTTCTTT. Translating it yields CASRRTGGMNTEAFF.

The genes are TRBV18 and TRBJ2-1; perhaps TRBD2 as D (8 bases). The CDR3 is 16 residues long. Germline assignment: CDR1 KGHSH and CDR2 LQKENI. With 3 bases removed from V and 9 bases from J, the gap between germline ends came to 21 bases. This CDR3 is CASSPTGTRGRAEQFF. CDR3 in DNA: TGTGCCAGCTCACCTACCGGGACTAGGGGGCGGGCTGAGCAGTTCTTC.

This CDR3 is CASSSLETQYF. CDR3 coding DNA: TGTGCCAGCAGTTCCCTGGAGACCCAGTACTTC. The chain recombines TRBV28 with TRBJ2-5; D gene unclear. CDR3 length: 11 amino acids. The germline V gene encodes CDR1 MDHEN and CDR2 SYDVKM. V shed 4 bases and J shed 5 bases, with 5 bases lying between them.

This clone turned up a few times. V and J are TRBV5-6 and TRBJ1-1; weak D call: TRBD1 (6 bases). The CDR3 has 14 amino acids. Germline V lookup: CDR1 SGHDT, CDR2 YYEEEE. V was trimmed by 4 bases and J by 0 bases, leaving 10 bases between them. The DNA of the CDR3 is TGTGCCAGCAGCCCGGACAGACTGAACACTGAAGCTTTCTTT. Translation gives CASSPDRLNTEAFF.

V usage is TRBV7-2 and J usage is TRBJ1-2, with D possibly being TRBD1 (6 bases). Trimming removed 5 bases at V and 7 bases at J, with 11 bases between. Germline-derived CDR1 and CDR2 are SGHTA and FQGNSA. The CDR3 has 12 amino acids. The DNA of the CDR3 is TGTGCCAGCAGCACAGGGTATGTTGGCTACACCTTC. As protein: CASSTGYVGYTF.

The rearrangement joins TRBV2 to TRBJ1-2; D gene ambiguous. This CDR3 region has 13 residues. CDR1 is SNHLY and CDR2 is FYNNEI in the germline V gene. The V gene lost 1 base and the J gene lost 4 bases, with 7 bases spanning the gap. CDR3 protein: CASSEGGGYGYTF. In nucleotides, the CDR3 is TGTGCCAGCAGTGAAGGGGGAGGCTATGGCTACACCTTC.

This chain uses TRBV7-2 with TRBJ1-1; the D gene is possibly TRBD1 (5 bases). Germline values: CDR1 SGHTA, CDR2 FQGNSA. V lost 5 bases, J lost 8 bases, and 15 bases lay in between. The CDR3 sequence is 13 residues long. Written as DNA, the CDR3 is TGTGCCAGCAGCGTCTCACAGGACGGAGAAGCTTTCTTT. Translation: CASSVSQDGEAFF.

This sequence joins TRBV9 and TRBJ2-2; 8 bases map to TRBD2. V lost 1 base, J lost 0 bases, and 5 bases stayed unmatched. Germline loops: CDR1 SGDLS, CDR2 YYNGEE. The CDR3 loop spans 17 amino acids. The CDR3 DNA reads as TGTGCCAGCAGCGTACGGGAGGGGGTTTCGAACACCGGGGAGCTGTTTTTT. It is translated as CASSVREGVSNTGELFF.

The chain couples TRBV7-2 to TRBJ1-5, with D perhaps matching TRBD1 (5 bases). The CDR3 sequence is 13 residues long. Germline V gene sequence: CDR1 SGHTA, CDR2 FQGNSA. Trimming removed 5 bases at V and 4 bases at J, with 9 bases between. The CDR3 bases are TGTGCCAGCAGCCCGCGGGGGAATCAGCCCCAGCATTTT. Translation gives CASSPRGNQPQHF.

This chain uses TRBV6-5 with TRBJ1-1; 7 bases match TRBD1. The CDR3 covers 15 residues. The ends lost 0 bases at V and 5 bases at J; junction bases unmatched: 6. The germline V gene has CDR1 MNHEY and CDR2 SVGAGI. This CDR3 reads CASSYSSGGWTEAFF. DNA for the CDR3: TGTGCCAGCAGTTACTCGTCAGGGGGGTGGACTGAAGCTTTCTTT.